These T cell receptor beta chains were read from a single sample in a study of T cells in Graves' hyperthyroidism and ophthalmopathy. TCRdb fed the multiplex PCR reads into MiXCR, producing one record per CDR3 protein. The sample holds roughly 630,000 distinct CDR3 sequences, 15% to 19% seen once. The sequenced sample was blood. Source of these receptors: a woman aged 25 to 45 with Graves' hyperthyroidism. The CDR3 runs from the conserved cysteine through the conserved F or W. Clone size is stated in some rows and not others, as once, few, many or a class when expanded.

v_call: TRBV5-1
clone_size: NA
cdr3_aa: CASSLTRVDIQYF

v_call: TRBV28
clone_size: many
cdr3_aa: CASSFGYFYEQYF

v_call: TRBV19
clone_size: NA
cdr3_aa: CASSRSGNLDNYEQYF

v_call: TRBV10-3
clone_size: NA
cdr3_aa: CAISPGSGELSF

v_call: TRBV27
clone_size: many
cdr3_aa: CASSLRQGDFGYTF

v_call: TRBV7-2
clone_size: many
cdr3_aa: CASSPTGAVAKNIQYF

v_call: TRBV29-1
clone_size: few
cdr3_aa: CSVEAWGHSPLHF

v_call: TRBV20-1
clone_size: few
cdr3_aa: CSARGGAEAFF

v_call: TRBV2
clone_size: many
cdr3_aa: CASRSREGVIEQFF

v_call: TRBV25-1
clone_size: NA
cdr3_aa: CASSLPGLKETQYF